This is a list of T cell receptor beta chains from one sample in a study of blood T cell repertoires in COVID-19. Data came from immunoSEQ multiplex PCR; TCRdb stores just in-frame clones and leaves some out. The data show some 180,000 clones, with about 81% seen just once and 7.8% held by the top ten. Sequencing input: peripheral blood. These receptor sequences come from a woman in her sixties or seventies with COVID-19, enrolled during active disease. CDR3s include the opening cysteine and the closing phenylalanine or tryptophan. A D gene is named only where the DNA matches it firmly. Rows give clone size only sometimes, using once, few, many, or a class for an expanded clone.

D: NA; size: NA; V: TRBV6-2/TRBV6-3; J: TRBJ1-1; CDR3: CASSYWQREAFF
D: TRBD1; size: NA; V: TRBV24-1; J: TRBJ1-5; CDR3: CATSDFRDRPPDSNQPQHF
D: TRBD2; size: NA; V: TRBV7-9; J: TRBJ2-1; CDR3: CASNSDPGGSYNEQFF
D: TRBD1; size: NA; V: TRBV7-2; J: TRBJ2-3; CDR3: CASRQRTGGTDTQYF
D: NA; size: NA; V: TRBV29-1; J: TRBJ2-3; CDR3: CSVAPGPGADTQYF
D: TRBD2; size: NA; V: TRBV28; J: TRBJ2-5; CDR3: CASSSRGEQETQYF
D: NA; size: NA; V: TRBV7-8; J: TRBJ1-2; CDR3: CASSTLTGHGYTF
D: NA; size: few; V: TRBV10-2; J: TRBJ2-1; CDR3: CASSESRGGWQFF
D: TRBD1; size: NA; V: TRBV5-1; J: TRBJ1-1; CDR3: CASSSSFRDRVNTEAFF
D: NA; size: NA; V: TRBV4-2; J: TRBJ1-2; CDR3: CASSQRLRDNYGYTF